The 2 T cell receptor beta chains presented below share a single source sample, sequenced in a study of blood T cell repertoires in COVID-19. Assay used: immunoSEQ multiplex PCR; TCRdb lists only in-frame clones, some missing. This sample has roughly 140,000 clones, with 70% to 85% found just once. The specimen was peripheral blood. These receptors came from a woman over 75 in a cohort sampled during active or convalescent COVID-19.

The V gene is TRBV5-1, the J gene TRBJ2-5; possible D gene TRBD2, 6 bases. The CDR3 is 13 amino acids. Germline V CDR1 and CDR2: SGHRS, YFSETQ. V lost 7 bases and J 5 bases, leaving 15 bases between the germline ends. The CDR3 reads CASLGLVTETQYF. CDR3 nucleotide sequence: TGCGCCAGCTTGGGACTCGTCACGGAGACCCAGTACTTC.

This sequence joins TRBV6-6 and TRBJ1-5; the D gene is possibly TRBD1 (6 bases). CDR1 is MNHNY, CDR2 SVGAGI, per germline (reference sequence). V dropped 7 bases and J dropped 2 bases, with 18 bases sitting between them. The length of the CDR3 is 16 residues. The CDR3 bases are TGTGCCAGCAAGGGGGGCGGGGGCGGCGGCAATCAGCCCCAGCATTTT. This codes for CASKGGGGGGNQPQHF.